This TCR beta chain was documented in a study of control samples from healthy donors and cancer patients. Germline CDR1 is SGHNT and CDR2 is YYREEE (reference sequence). This CDR3 has 12 residues. Trimming left V 4 bases short and J 10 bases short, with 13 bases between. Repertoires were generated with immunoSEQ multiplex PCR, while TCRdb's copy carries only in-frame clones and drops some. The sample includes around 94,000 clones, 92% seen only once; the top ten take 2% to 2.5%. This clonotype originated in a woman between 18 and 30 years old in good health. This chain links TRBV5-4 with TRBJ2-3; D is uncertain. Sequencing was performed on blood. In DNA form, the CDR3 reads TGTGCCAGCAGCCGCCGACCCGATTCGCAGTATTTT. This encodes CASSRRPDSQYF. The variable domain in full, completed from reference TRBV5-4 and TRBJ2-3, reads ETGVTQSPTHLIKTRGQQVTLRCSSQSGHNTVSWYQQALGQGPQFIFQYYREEENGRGNFPPRFSGLQFPNYSSELNVNALELDDSALYLCASSRRPDSQYFGPGTRLTVL.